Listed below are T cell receptor beta chains from one sample, sequenced in a study of blood T cell repertoires in COVID-19. Data came from immunoSEQ multiplex PCR; TCRdb stores just in-frame clones and leaves some out. The sample has under 200,000 clones; almost 85% are singletons. Sequencing was performed on peripheral blood. The receptor source for this set is a man younger than 30 with active or convalescent COVID-19. Each CDR3 is given with its conserved first and last residue. The order of the fields is J gene, V gene, clone size, D gene, CDR3 DNA, CDR3 protein. D genes are given only for firm matches. Some rows mark clone size as missing; the rest say once, few, many or name a class of expanded clone.

j_gene: TRBJ2-3; v_gene: TRBV27; abundance: NA; d_gene: TRBD2; CDR3nt: TGTGCCAGCAGTTTACTAGCGGGAGAGAAAGCTAGCACAGATACGCAGTATTTT; CDR3aa: CASSLLAGEKASTDTQYF
j_gene: TRBJ1-2; v_gene: TRBV6-4; abundance: NA; d_gene: TRBD1; CDR3nt: TGTGCCAGCAGTGACTCGACAGGGTATCATGGCTACACCTTC; CDR3aa: CASSDSTGYHGYTF
j_gene: TRBJ2-1; v_gene: TRBV3-1/TRBV3-2; abundance: NA; d_gene: NA; CDR3nt: TGTGCCAGCAGCAACGAGGCACTTTTCCCTCACAATGAGCAGTTCTTC; CDR3aa: CASSNEALFPHNEQFF
j_gene: TRBJ1-5; v_gene: TRBV19; abundance: NA; d_gene: TRBD1; CDR3nt: TGTGCCAGTACCCCGAGGGGGCGGAATCAGCCCCAGCATTTT; CDR3aa: CASTPRGRNQPQHF
j_gene: TRBJ2-5; v_gene: TRBV9; abundance: NA; d_gene: NA; CDR3nt: TGTGCCAGCAGCGTAGAGTTGGCGGGCGGAGAGACCCAGTACTTC; CDR3aa: CASSVELAGGETQYF
j_gene: TRBJ1-3; v_gene: TRBV7-9; abundance: NA; d_gene: NA; CDR3nt: TGTGCCAGCAGGATCGACGGGGGGGGCACCATATATTTT; CDR3aa: CASRIDGGGTIYF
j_gene: TRBJ1-2; v_gene: TRBV7-9; abundance: NA; d_gene: NA; CDR3nt: TGTGCCAGCAGCTTAGGACAAAACGTGGTGGTTGGCTACACCTTC; CDR3aa: CASSLGQNVVVGYTF
j_gene: TRBJ2-1; v_gene: TRBV5-8; abundance: NA; d_gene: TRBD2; CDR3nt: TGTGCCAGCAGCTTAAGAGTAGCGGGACCCAGAGGATATACTGAGCAGTTCTTC; CDR3aa: CASSLRVAGPRGYTEQFF
j_gene: TRBJ1-6; v_gene: TRBV25-1; abundance: NA; d_gene: TRBD1; CDR3nt: TGTGCCAGCCAGGGGGAGAGCTCCTATAATTCACCCCTCCACTTT; CDR3aa: CASQGESSYNSPLHF
j_gene: TRBJ2-7; v_gene: TRBV15; abundance: NA; d_gene: TRBD2; CDR3nt: TGTGCCACCAGCACCCGTTTAACTAGCGGGAGCGTCGGGCAGTACTTC; CDR3aa: CATSTRLTSGSVGQYF
j_gene: TRBJ1-2; v_gene: TRBV4-1; abundance: NA; d_gene: TRBD1; CDR3nt: TGCGCCAGCAGCCAAGCACAGGGGGACTATGGCTACACCTTC; CDR3aa: CASSQAQGDYGYTF
j_gene: TRBJ1-1; v_gene: TRBV2; abundance: once; d_gene: NA; CDR3nt: TGTGCCAGCATCGAATCGACATGGGTGAACACTGAAGCTTTCTTT; CDR3aa: CASIESTWVNTEAFF
j_gene: TRBJ1-2; v_gene: TRBV19; abundance: NA; d_gene: TRBD1; CDR3nt: TGTGCCAGTAGTATAGGACAGGGTGATGGCTACACCTTC; CDR3aa: CASSIGQGDGYTF
j_gene: TRBJ2-2; v_gene: TRBV6-1; abundance: NA; d_gene: TRBD1; CDR3nt: TGTGCCAGCAGTGAAGGAAGCGGCAGGGGGCGAACCGGGGAGCTGTTTTTT; CDR3aa: CASSEGSGRGRTGELFF
j_gene: TRBJ2-1; v_gene: TRBV29-1; abundance: NA; d_gene: TRBD2; CDR3nt: TGCAGCGTTGAAGGGGGGACTAGCGGGTCCTACAATGAGCAGTTCTTC; CDR3aa: CSVEGGTSGSYNEQFF
j_gene: TRBJ2-3; v_gene: TRBV2; abundance: NA; d_gene: TRBD2; CDR3nt: TGTGCCAGCACAGGACTAGCCCTGACAGATACGCAGTATTTT; CDR3aa: CASTGLALTDTQYF
j_gene: TRBJ1-6; v_gene: TRBV15; abundance: few; d_gene: TRBD1; CDR3nt: TGTGCCACCAGCACCGAAGGGACAGGGAATTCACCCCTCCACTTT; CDR3aa: CATSTEGTGNSPLHF
j_gene: TRBJ2-7; v_gene: TRBV27; abundance: NA; d_gene: NA; CDR3nt: TGTGCCAGCAGCTTGGGGCCCGTTTCCCACGAGCAGTACTTC; CDR3aa: CASSLGPVSHEQYF
j_gene: TRBJ2-1; v_gene: TRBV9; abundance: NA; d_gene: TRBD1; CDR3nt: TGTGCCAGCAGCGCAAGACCCCGGGACAGGGGTATCAATGAGCAGTTCTTC; CDR3aa: CASSARPRDRGINEQFF
j_gene: TRBJ2-5; v_gene: TRBV3-1/TRBV3-2; abundance: NA; d_gene: TRBD1; CDR3nt: TGTGCCAGCAGGGACAGGGCGGAGACCCAGTACTTC; CDR3aa: CASRDRAETQYF
j_gene: TRBJ2-2; v_gene: TRBV5-4; abundance: NA; d_gene: TRBD1; CDR3nt: TGTGCCAGCAGGTTTACAGGGGGCGGCGGGGAGCTGTTTTTT; CDR3aa: CASRFTGGGGELFF
j_gene: TRBJ2-5; v_gene: TRBV4-2; abundance: NA; d_gene: TRBD2; CDR3nt: TGTGCCAGCAGCCAAGGCGGACTAGCACCGGAGACCCAGTACTTC; CDR3aa: CASSQGGLAPETQYF
j_gene: TRBJ1-1; v_gene: TRBV6-5; abundance: NA; d_gene: NA; CDR3nt: TGTGCCAGCAGGGGAGGTGGGCCGGGGGCTGAAGCTTTCTTT; CDR3aa: CASRGGGPGAEAFF
j_gene: TRBJ2-2; v_gene: TRBV15; abundance: few; d_gene: TRBD2; CDR3nt: TGTGCCACCAGCACACCACGGGGGGGCCGTCAATCCGGGGAGCTGTTTTTT; CDR3aa: CATSTPRGGRQSGELFF
j_gene: TRBJ2-7; v_gene: TRBV7-8; abundance: NA; d_gene: TRBD1; CDR3nt: TGTGCCAGCAGCGTGGACAGGGGAAGGAACGAGCAGTACTTC; CDR3aa: CASSVDRGRNEQYF
j_gene: TRBJ1-5; v_gene: TRBV2; abundance: NA; d_gene: TRBD1; CDR3nt: TGTGCCAGCAGGGGACTGGGGACAGGCAATAGCAATCAGCCCCAGCATTTT; CDR3aa: CASRGLGTGNSNQPQHF
j_gene: TRBJ2-7; v_gene: TRBV2; abundance: NA; d_gene: TRBD2; CDR3nt: TGTGCCAGCAGGCGGGGGGGCGTATGGGAGCAGTACTTC; CDR3aa: CASRRGGVWEQYF
j_gene: TRBJ1-6; v_gene: TRBV7-2; abundance: NA; d_gene: TRBD1; CDR3nt: TGTGCCAGCAGCTTCAACAGGGGTGGGGATTCACCCCTCCACTTT; CDR3aa: CASSFNRGGDSPLHF
j_gene: TRBJ2-5; v_gene: TRBV6-6; abundance: few; d_gene: TRBD1; CDR3nt: TGTGCCAGCAGTTACTCCCCGGGACAGACTGACTTC; CDR3aa: CASSYSPGQTDF
j_gene: TRBJ1-5; v_gene: TRBV19; abundance: many; d_gene: NA; CDR3nt: TGTGCCAGTAGTATTATGGGCGGCAATCAGCCCCAGCATTTT; CDR3aa: CASSIMGGNQPQHF
j_gene: TRBJ1-1; v_gene: TRBV18; abundance: NA; d_gene: TRBD1; CDR3nt: TGTGCCAGCTCACATGGGGACAGGGCGAACACTGAAGCTTTCTTT; CDR3aa: CASSHGDRANTEAFF
j_gene: TRBJ2-6; v_gene: TRBV7-2; abundance: NA; d_gene: NA; CDR3nt: TGTGCCAGCAGTTCAGGGGCTGGGGCCAACGTCCTGACTTTC; CDR3aa: CASSSGAGANVLTF
j_gene: TRBJ1-1; v_gene: TRBV20-1; abundance: NA; d_gene: NA; CDR3nt: TGCAGTGCTAGGTACGGTCCTAGAGCTTTCTTT; CDR3aa: CSARYGPRAFF
j_gene: TRBJ1-2; v_gene: TRBV19; abundance: NA; d_gene: TRBD1; CDR3nt: TGTGCCAGTAAGGGCTCCGCGGGACAGGGGGGAATATACTATGGCTACACCTTC; CDR3aa: CASKGSAGQGGIYYGYTF
j_gene: TRBJ2-7; v_gene: TRBV18; abundance: NA; d_gene: NA; CDR3nt: TGTGCCAGCTCACTTCTACAGGGTATGGGAACCTACGAGCAGTACTTC; CDR3aa: CASSLLQGMGTYEQYF
j_gene: TRBJ1-3; v_gene: TRBV4-1; abundance: NA; d_gene: NA; CDR3nt: TGCGCCAGCAGCCTCGCACACAACTCTGGAAACACCATATATTTT; CDR3aa: CASSLAHNSGNTIYF